This record covers a single T cell receptor beta chain. Antigen unknown. The data were taken from a study of T cells in localized non-small cell lung cancer. Study-wide results and limits: Uninvolved adjacent lung had the highest recorded T cell clonality, with tumor below it. Heterogeneity cannot be ruled out, as sequencing used one tumor region only. Turning up in adjacent lung were a median approximately 50 of the top 100 tumor clones.

V was clipped by 4 bases and J by 6 bases, with 10 bases between them. Germline values: CDR1 SGHTA, CDR2 FQGNSA. The CDR3 covers 13 residues. Assay: immunoSEQ multiplex PCR; the TCRdb copy retains only in-frame clones and omits some. This sample has 30,000 to 35,000 clones, with 85% to 90% found just once. The source is a female donor older than 55 with stage I lung adenocarcinoma. Specimen: peripheral blood, collected before any cancer treatment. This chain uses TRBV7-2 with TRBJ1-5; maybe TRBD1 (5 bases). The CDR3 coding sequence is TGTGCCAGCAGCTCACAGGCACGTCAGCCCCAGCATTTT. Translating gives CASSSQARQPQHF.